The present TCR beta chain was sequenced within a study of T cell responses to AZD1222 COVID-19 vaccine. Second-dose intervals of approximately 4 or approximately 12 weeks were pooled. Generated by immunoSEQ multiplex PCR, the TCRdb table keeps only in-frame clones and is missing some. The profile shows around 81,000 clones, more than 85% of them singletons. The sample here was peripheral blood, taken 28 days after the second AZD1222 dose. This receptor was obtained from an adult who received the AZD1222 COVID-19 vaccine.

The CDR3 protein is CASSPNTGNDGYTF. The CDR3 DNA reads TGTGCCAGCTCTCCCAACACAGGGAACGATGGCTACACCTTC. The chain carries TRBV18 and TRBJ1-2, with D perhaps matching TRBD1 (6 bases). Germline loops: CDR1 KGHSH, CDR2 LQKENI. CDR3 length equals 14 residues. Trimming stripped 6 bases from V and 6 bases from J, with 17 bases between.